The 21 T cell receptor beta chains reported below all come from one sample, sequenced in a study of blood T cell repertoires in COVID-19. Only in-frame clones appear in the TCRdb table, and some are missing; sequencing was by immunoSEQ multiplex PCR. The profile shows fewer than 150,000 clones, roughly four fifths of them singletons. Sequencing used peripheral blood. The receptors shown here come from a woman at least 80 years old in a cohort sampled during active or convalescent COVID-19.

The CDR3 nucleotides read TGTGCCAGCAGCGGGGGGGGCCGCAGCTCCTACGAGCAGTACTTC. It yields the protein CASSGGGRSSYEQYF. The chain employs TRBV9 and TRBJ2-7; maybe TRBD2 (7 bases). Germline-derived CDR1 and CDR2 are SGDLS and YYNGEE. The CDR3 spans 15 residues. V dropped 3 bases and J dropped 0 bases, with 13 bases sitting between them.

This chain links TRBV28 with TRBJ2-2; perhaps TRBD1 as D (5 bases). V was pared by 6 bases and J by 7 bases, with 12 bases between. Germline loops: CDR1 MDHEN, CDR2 SYDVKM. CDR3 length: 13 amino acids. CDR3 nucleotide sequence: TGTGCCAGCAGACGACAGTTTGGCGGGGAGCTGTTTTTT. This encodes CASRRQFGGELFF. Using reference TRBV28 and TRBJ2-2 for the parts outside the CDR3, the full variable domain is DVKVTQSSRYLVKRTGEKVFLECVQDMDHENMFWYRQDPGLGLRLIYFSYDVKMKEKGDIPEGYSVSREKKERFSLILESASTNQTSMYLCASRRQFGGELFFGEGSRLTVL.

The J gene is TRBJ1-1, the V gene TRBV5-5; D unclear. Trimming took 3 bases from V and 0 from J, leaving 15 bases between them. Looked up from germline, CDR1 is SGHKS and CDR2 is YYEKEE (reference sequence). CDR3 length: 16 amino acids. CDR3 DNA sequence: TGTGCCAGCAGCTCCTATCTCACAGTGATGAACACTGAAGCTTTCTTT. Its translation is CASSSYLTVMNTEAFF.

The chain carries TRBV15 and TRBJ2-5; tentative D call: TRBD2 (7 bases). Per germline, CDR1 LNHNV and CDR2 YYDKDF (reference sequence). V was clipped by 2 bases and J by 2 bases, with 9 bases between them. The CDR3 has 14 amino acids. This chain's CDR3 is CATSRRGAQETQYF. In nucleotides, the CDR3 is TGTGCCACCAGCAGACGGGGGGCTCAAGAGACCCAGTACTTC.

The chain combines TRBV19 with TRBJ2-2; TRBD2 might be the D (5 bases). This CDR3 spans 15 amino acids. Germline V gene lookup returns CDR1 LNHDA and CDR2 SQIVND (reference sequence). V dropped 0 bases and J dropped 6 bases, with 11 bases sitting between them. CDR3 in DNA: TGTGCCAGTAGTATAGACCCCCAAGCGGCCGGGGAGCTGTTTTTT. This translates into CASSIDPQAAGELFF.

The chain links TRBV11-2 to TRBJ1-2; D possibly corresponds to TRBD1 (6 bases). Between the trimmed V and J ends, which lost 5 bases and 3 bases, there was a span of 13 bases. The CDR3 is 14 residues long. Germline CDR1 reads SGHAT; CDR2 reads FQNNGV. CDR3 in amino acids: CASSPQGSYYGYTF. CDR3 in DNA: TGTGCCAGCAGCCCACAGGGTTCCTACTATGGCTACACCTTC. Combining the CDR3 with reference TRBV11-2 and TRBJ1-2 gives the whole variable domain EAGVAQSPRYKIIEKRQSVAFWCNPISGHATLYWYQQILGQGPKLLIQFQNNGVVDDSQLPKDRFSAERLKGVDSTLKIQPAKLEDSAVYLCASSPQGSYYGYTFGSGTRLTVV.

The chain carries TRBV30 and TRBJ1-1; D is perhaps TRBD1 (5 bases). Trimming shortened V by 8 bases and J by 5 bases, and 15 bases separated the two germline ends. CDR1 is GTSNPN and CDR2 is SVGIG in the germline V gene (reference sequence). This CDR3 comprises 12 residues. This CDR3 reads CAGVREATEAFF. CDR3 DNA sequence: TGTGCCGGGGTCAGGGAGGCGACTGAAGCTTTCTTT.

The rearrangement joins TRBV2 to TRBJ1-4; D is possibly TRBD1 (5 bases). Trimming took off 4 bases at V and 1 base at J, with 10 bases between the two ends. Germline values: CDR1 SNHLY, CDR2 FYNNEI. The CDR3 consists of 15 residues. DNA for the CDR3: TGTGCCAGCAGTGGGCAGGGCCTAACTAATGAAAAACTGTTTTTT. As protein: CASSGQGLTNEKLFF.

The chain joins TRBV27 to TRBJ2-5; TRBD2 agrees at 11 bases. The CDR3 runs 16 residues. V was pared by 0 bases and J by 4 bases, with 4 bases of the junction left unmatched. Looked up from germline, CDR1 is MNHEY and CDR2 is SMNVEV (reference sequence). The CDR3 nucleotides read TGTGCCAGCAGTTTATCTCGGCTAGCGGGGGGAGAGACCCAGTACTTC. Translation gives CASSLSRLAGGETQYF.

This clone appeared a few times. The chain links TRBV5-1 to TRBJ1-1; D is possibly TRBD1 (5 bases). The CDR3 has 14 residues. Germline assignment: CDR1 SGHRS and CDR2 YFSETQ. V was cut by 1 base and J by 3 bases, with 10 bases left in between. The CDR3 sequence: CASSLSGKDTEAFF. In DNA, the CDR3 is TGCGCCAGCAGCTTGTCAGGGAAAGACACTGAAGCTTTCTTT.

This chain connects TRBV27 to TRBJ1-1, with 7 bases identical to TRBD1. The ends lost 4 bases at V and 1 base at J; junction bases unmatched: 3. CDR1 and CDR2 from the germline V gene are MNHEY and SMNVEV (reference sequence). The CDR3 has 14 residues. CDR3 protein: CASSSRTGNTEAFF. The CDR3 DNA follows: TGTGCCAGCAGTTCCCGGACAGGGAACACTGAAGCTTTCTTT.

The V call is TRBV21-1, the J call TRBJ2-7; TRBD1, the table's D call, was not compared with the DNA. TRBV21-1 is an annotated pseudogene. The CDR3 runs 15 residues. The CDR3 spells CASNRDSFVADEQYV. As DNA, the CDR3 is TGTGCCAGCAACCGGGACAGCTTTGTAGCCGACGAGCAGTACGTC.

The gene calls are TRBV6-5 and TRBJ1-1; D gene ambiguous. This CDR3 contains 13 residues. Per germline, CDR1 MNHEY and CDR2 SVGAGI. With 2 bases removed from V and 2 bases from J, the gap between germline ends came to 6 bases. DNA of the CDR3: TGTGCCAGCAGTTACGCAGGAAACACTGAAGCTTTCTTT. It specifies CASSYAGNTEAFF.

The chain recombines TRBV18 with TRBJ2-7, with D possibly matching TRBD1 (6 bases). The V end lost 3 bases, the J end lost 5 bases, and 11 bases lay between the germline ends. The CDR3 extends over 13 amino acids. CDR1 is KGHSH, CDR2 LQKENI, per germline. CDR3 amino acids: CASSPQQGDEQYF. CDR3 coding DNA: TGTGCCAGCTCACCCCAACAGGGTGACGAGCAGTACTTC.

The chain joins TRBV3-1 (or the pseudogene TRBV3-2) to TRBJ1-1, with D unclear. The CDR3 covers 12 residues. Germline CDR1 reads LGHDT; CDR2 reads YNNKEL (reference sequence). V was clipped by 2 bases and J by 11 bases, with 12 bases between them. The DNA of the CDR3 is TGTGCCAGCAGCCAAACCTCCATCGGGGCTTTCTTT. This gives the protein CASSQTSIGAFF.

The chain links TRBV5-1 to TRBJ1-2; perhaps TRBD1 as D (5 bases). The germline V and J ends were trimmed by 3 bases and 8 bases, with 14 bases remaining between them. The CDR3 is 13 residues long. The V gene's germline CDR1 is SGHRS and CDR2 YFSETQ. DNA for the CDR3: TGCGCCAGCAGCTCAGGGACTTATGGGGGCTACACCTTC. Protein product: CASSSGTYGGYTF.

This clone was seen just once. The rearrangement joins TRBV7-2 to TRBJ2-5; perhaps TRBD1 as D (5 bases). There are 13 residues in the CDR3. V lost 3 bases and J lost 4, with 9 bases in between. Germline assignment: CDR1 SGHTA and CDR2 FQGNSA. The CDR3 nucleotides are TGTGCCAGCAGCTTCTCCAGGGTAGAGACCCAGTACTTC. Residues: CASSFSRVETQYF.

The genes are TRBV2 and TRBJ1-4; D is possibly TRBD1 (6 bases). This CDR3 contains 16 residues. CDR1 is SNHLY and CDR2 is FYNNEI in the germline V gene. V lost 4 bases, J lost 4 bases, and 16 bases lay in between. CDR3 sequence: CASSGLRQGFNEKLFF. CDR3 DNA sequence: TGTGCCAGCAGTGGGTTGAGGCAGGGGTTTAATGAAAAACTGTTTTTT.

This clone was detected a few times. The V and J genes are TRBV27 and TRBJ2-1; tentative D call: TRBD2 (7 bases). The CDR3 has 15 residues. Trimming removed 3 bases from V and 7 bases from J, with 16 bases in between. Germline assignment: CDR1 MNHEY and CDR2 SMNVEV (reference sequence). The CDR3 nucleotides are TGTGCCAGCAGTTTTAGGCGGGGGCCGCTTAATGAGCAGTTCTTC. This sequence encodes CASSFRRGPLNEQFF.

The chain couples TRBV2 to TRBJ1-4, with D perhaps matching TRBD1 (5 bases). This CDR3 is built from 14 residues. Germline CDR1 is SNHLY and CDR2 is FYNNEI. Trimming pared 1 base from V and 4 bases from J, leaving 7 bases between. This chain's CDR3 is CASSEGGDNEKLFF. Here the CDR3 DNA reads TGTGCCAGCAGTGAAGGGGGGGATAATGAAAAACTGTTTTTT.

The chain is built from TRBV5-1 and TRBJ1-1; maybe TRBD1 (5 bases). V dropped 4 bases and J dropped 5 bases, with 15 bases sitting between them. The CDR3 length is 14 residues. The V gene's germline CDR1 is SGHRS and CDR2 YFSETQ. The CDR3 sequence is CASSLTVGATEAFF. The CDR3 region has the DNA TGCGCCAGCAGCCTGACAGTTGGAGCAACTGAAGCTTTCTTT.